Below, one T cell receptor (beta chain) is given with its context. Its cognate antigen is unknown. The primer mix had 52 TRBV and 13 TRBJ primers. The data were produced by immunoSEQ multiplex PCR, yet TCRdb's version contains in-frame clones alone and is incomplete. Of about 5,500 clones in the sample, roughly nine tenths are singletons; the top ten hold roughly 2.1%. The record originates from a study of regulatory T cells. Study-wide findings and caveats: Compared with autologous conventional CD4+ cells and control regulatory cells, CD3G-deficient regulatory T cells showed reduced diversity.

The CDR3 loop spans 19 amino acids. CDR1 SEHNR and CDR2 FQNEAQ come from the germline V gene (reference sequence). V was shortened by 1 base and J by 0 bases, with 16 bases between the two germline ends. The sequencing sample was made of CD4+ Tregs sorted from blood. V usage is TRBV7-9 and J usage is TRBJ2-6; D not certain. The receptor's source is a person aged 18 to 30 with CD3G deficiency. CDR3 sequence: CASSLGSRSRSSGANVLTF. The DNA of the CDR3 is TGTGCCAGCAGCTTAGGGAGTAGGTCCCGAAGCTCTGGGGCCAACGTCCTGACTTTC.